This T cell receptor beta chain was captured by sequencing in a study of blood T cell repertoires in COVID-19. The CDR3 is made up of 15 amino acids. Germline V gene data show CDR1 as SGHTA and CDR2 as FQGNSA. J lost 8 bases, V lost 5 bases, and 10 bases had no gene match. Measured with immunoSEQ multiplex PCR; TCRdb has only the in-frame clones, and not every one. The sample yields 200,000 to 250,000 clones, approximately 85% seen once. This clone was seen a few times. V is TRBV7-2 and J is TRBJ2-2; 8 positions match TRBD2. Source material: PBMCs or T cells enriched from blood (not recorded which). The clonotype comes from a woman in her forties or fifties who had recovered from COVID-19. For the CDR3, the DNA is TGTGCCAGCAGCGGCCTAGCGGGTGGGGCGGGGGAGCTGTTTTTT. Translation gives CASSGLAGGAGELFF.